The 8 T cell receptor beta chains below come from one sample, sequenced in a study of post-analysis software for immune sequencing data. Whole-study findings and limits: With TRBV5-6, TRBV5-1 and TRBV20-1 included, about five TRBV segments were more frequent in patients than in controls.

cDNA libraries for TCR beta contained unique molecular identifiers. TCRdb passed the PCR reads through MiXCR, listing each CDR3 protein once. The repertoire holds about half a million distinct CDR3 sequences, with approximately 34% as singletons. These receptors' targets are unknown. Sample: blood. Every receptor here comes from a girl aged 2-17 years with multiple sclerosis.

This clonotype has just one count. CDR3 nucleotide sequence: TGTGCCAGCAGTTACTCCGGACAGGGGGGTTCACCCCTCCACTTT. As protein: CASSYSGQGGSPLHF. The chain recombines TRBV6-6 with TRBJ1-6; 10 positions match TRBD1. Germline V gene lookup returns CDR1 MNHNY and CDR2 SVGAGI (reference sequence). V lost 0 bases, J lost 9 bases, and 2 bases stayed unmatched. The CDR3 loop spans 15 amino acids.

This clonotype has a handful of counts. The V gene is TRBV4-1, the J gene TRBJ1-1; D ambiguous. Trimming took 0 bases from V and 1 from J, leaving 12 bases between them. CDR3 length: 16 amino acids. CDR1 is MGHRA, CDR2 YSYEKL, per germline. The CDR3: CASSQDTQVGNTEAFF. As DNA, the CDR3 is TGCGCCAGCAGCCAAGATACCCAGGTGGGGAACACTGAAGCTTTCTTT.

The chain links TRBV20-1 to TRBJ2-1, with 7 bases matching TRBD2. This CDR3 is built from 13 residues. Per the germline V gene, CDR1 is DFQATT and CDR2 is SNEGSKA (reference sequence). The CDR3 sequence is CSSRGRAYNEQFF. The DNA of the CDR3 is TGCAGCTCTCGGGGGAGGGCCTACAATGAGCAGTTCTTC.

The chain couples TRBV5-1 to TRBJ1-6; TRBD1 might be the D (6 bases). CDR1 and CDR2 from the germline V gene are SGHRS and YFSETQ. The CDR3 is made up of 15 amino acids. The V end was cut by 1 base, the J end by 8 bases, with 13 bases between. The CDR3, as DNA: TGCGCCAGCAGCTTGCAAGGGAGGGGGGATTCACCCCTCCACTTT. It encodes CASSLQGRGDSPLHF.

The V call is TRBV20-1, the J call TRBJ1-2; D is ambiguous. The CDR3 spans 13 residues. CDR1 DFQATT and CDR2 SNEGSKA come from the germline V gene (reference sequence). The ends were cut back, 5 bases at V and 4 bases at J, with 14 bases in the middle. CDR3 in DNA: TGCAGTGCTGTATACAGCGCGCTCTATGGCTACACCTTC. It is translated as CSAVYSALYGYTF.

The chain employs TRBV6-6 and TRBJ1-4, with TRBD1 matching over 7 bases. The CDR3 is 14 amino acids. V lost 7 bases, J lost 6 bases, and 8 bases stayed unmatched. From germline, CDR1 is MNHNY and CDR2 SVGAGI (reference sequence). The CDR3 DNA sequence: TGTGCCAGCACCTACAGGGGAAAGTATGAAAAACTGTTTTTT. It translates to CASTYRGKYEKLFF.

The chain recombines TRBV11-2 with TRBJ1-2; unclear D gene. This CDR3 has 12 amino acids. The V gene's germline CDR1 is SGHAT and CDR2 FQNNGV. The V gene lost 0 bases and the J gene lost 8 bases, with 7 bases spanning the gap. The DNA of the CDR3 is TGTGCCAGCAGCTTAGATGCGTCCGGCTACACCTTC. Encoded protein: CASSLDASGYTF.

This clonotype has only a few counts. The V call is TRBV4-2, the J call TRBJ2-3, with a possible D match to TRBD2 (5 bases). The CDR3 runs to 14 residues. CDR1 is LGHNA and CDR2 is YNFKEQ in the germline V gene. Trimming removed 1 base at V and 8 bases at J, with 13 bases between. The CDR3 loop is CASSQGLEEVTQYF. CDR3 sequence (DNA): TGTGCCAGCAGCCAAGGTCTTGAGGAGGTTACGCAGTATTTT.